Included here is one T cell receptor (beta chain) sequence, with context. No cognate antigen has been identified for it. No base quality information exists; no much larger clone differs at one position. This sample stems from a study of CXCR4 blockade with PD-1 therapy in pancreatic cancer (dated by TCRdb to about 2019). In terms of the full investigation: Multiplex immunohistochemistry and TCRbeta immunosequencing of resected pancreatic ductal adenocarcinoma were combined in the study with ex vivo slice culture in which PD-1 and CXCR4 blockade were tested. To look at intratumoral heterogeneity, the researchers TCR-sequenced two geographically distinct regions from each of roughly 6 tumors.

TCRbeta CDR3 regions were immunosequenced from extracted DNA using the immunoSEQ Assay at Adaptive Biotechnologies. In the original analysis: To measure the absolute abundance of each unique TCRbeta CDR3, the sequences were collapsed and filtered. Clonality was defined as 1 minus Pielou's evenness, computed on productive in-frame rearrangements only. Regional overlap was evaluated by tracking the top 100 nucleotide rearrangements across paired samples, and paired versus unrelated samples were compared using the Morisita index. The immunoSEQ Rearrangement Details tool was used to assess convergence of nucleotide rearrangements onto identical amino acid sequences. TCRdb provides this immuneACCESS table in a form limited to in-frame rearrangements. Some clones are lacking; in checked studies, under half of them reflect an unresolved V gene, and why the rest are absent is not known. That table supplies the V and J calls and clone size; D and trimming were determined from the DNA. Within this sample are under 6,500 clones, with around 60% of them counted one time only. The ten largest make up 6% to 7% of the sample.

General study outcomes and caveats: Amino acid clone frequency correlated strongly with the number of distinct nucleotide rearrangements encoding it, suggesting convergent selection by common tumor antigens. Because only TCRbeta chains were sequenced, true antigen-specificity overlap among the convergent dominant clones remained unconfirmed, awaiting paired alpha-beta single-cell sequencing. Tumors showed clonal expansion, with mean productive clonality about 0.14 versus 0.05 in healthy blood, but clonality did not correlate with survival.

The patients who supplied the archived tumor blocks had received no neoadjuvant therapy before resection. For the preserved-tissue arm, the study drew on a few dozen surgical resection samples taken from 20 to 25 pancreatic ductal adenocarcinoma patients who had not been treated previously. For the resection arm, DNA was extracted from ten 5-micron curls of FFPE tumor adjacent to the multiplex immunohistochemistry slide. According to the germline V gene, CDR1 reads KGHSH and CDR2 reads LQKENI. The CDR3 contains 15 residues, cysteine and phenylalanine counted. Of the read, only the CDR3 DNA is kept; its 45 bases are in frame from base 1. V is reduced by 3 bases and J by 4 bases, leaving a spacing of 12 bases between them.

The chain was built from TRBV18 and TRBJ1-4; no confident D gene assignment can be made. The sequencing sample was made of tumor tissue. This sequence was found in a human donor with pancreatic ductal adenocarcinoma. The CDR3 corresponds to CASSPALNLNEKLFF. In nucleotide form, the sequence is TGTGCCAGCTCACCGGCTCTCAACCTTAATGAAAAACTGTTTTTT.